Included here is one T cell receptor beta chain sequence, with context. CDR1 is MGHDK and CDR2 is SYGVNS in the germline V gene. The CDR3 runs to 17 residues. Trimming cost V 1 base and J 0 bases; bases outside gene matches: 5. The data were taken from a study of blood T cell repertoires in COVID-19. Generated by immunoSEQ multiplex PCR, the TCRdb table keeps only in-frame clones and is missing some. The sample has more than 95,000 clones, over 75% seen once. The clonotype was recovered from a human donor in a cohort sampled during active COVID-19. V is TRBV25-1 and J is TRBJ2-3; the match to TRBD2 covers 9 bases. The source material was peripheral blood. CDR3 loop: CASSEWGLAGSTDTQYF. CDR3 nucleotides: TGTGCCAGCAGTGAATGGGGGCTAGCGGGGAGCACAGATACGCAGTATTTT. Supplemented by reference TRBV25-1 and TRBJ2-3, the full variable domain reads EADIYQTPRYLVIGTGKKITLECSQTMGHDKMYWYQQDPGMELHLIHYSYGVNSTEKGDLSSESTVSRIRTEHFPLTLESARPSHTSQYLCASSEWGLAGSTDTQYFGPGTRLTVL.